Below, 31 T cell receptor beta chains from the same sample are listed, as sequenced in a study of blood T cell repertoires in COVID-19. The method was immunoSEQ multiplex PCR; TCRdb's version includes in-frame clones alone and lacks a portion of them. This table has fewer than 200,000 clones, less than 85% appearing once. Material for sequencing was PBMCs or T cells enriched from blood (not recorded which). These receptors all stem from a man aged 50-59 years who had recovered from COVID-19.

The CDR3 DNA reads TGTGCCAGCAGCCACAAAGGGGTCATGAACACTGAAGCTTTCTTT. Translation gives CASSHKGVMNTEAFF. This chain links TRBV3-1 (or the pseudogene TRBV3-2) with TRBJ1-1; possibly TRBD1 for D (5 bases). The CDR3 is 15 residues long. Looked up from germline, CDR1 is LGHDT and CDR2 is YNNKEL (reference sequence). V was clipped by 3 bases and J by 0 bases, with 11 bases between them.

The chain carries TRBV5-1 and TRBJ2-5, with 7 bases identical to TRBD1. Losses at the gene ends were 2 bases for V and 2 bases for J; bases not matched to a gene: 6. The CDR3 is 15 amino acids. Germline CDR1 is SGHRS and CDR2 is YFSETQ. The CDR3 region is CASSLEQGFQETQYF. CDR3 sequence (DNA): TGCGCCAGCAGCTTAGAACAGGGGTTTCAAGAGACCCAGTACTTC.

The chain joins TRBV30 to TRBJ2-7, with TRBD1 matching 8 bases. The CDR3 runs to 13 residues. V lost 8 bases to trimming and J lost 2 bases; unmatched junction nucleotides: 8. Germline assignment: CDR1 GTSNPN and CDR2 SVGIG (reference sequence). The CDR3 loop reads CAHLDRATYEQYF. Written as DNA, the CDR3 is TGTGCCCACTTGGACAGGGCGACCTACGAGCAGTACTTC.

As concerns this clone: The germline gene is not matched at one end of the junction; a read error may be the cause. The chain employs TRBV27 and TRBJ1-6; the match to TRBD1 covers 7 bases. Germline V lookup: CDR1 MNHEY, CDR2 SMNVEV (reference sequence). This CDR3 spans 13 amino acids. The chain's CDR3 is CGVHNRGNSPLHF. The CDR3, as DNA: TGCGGGGTCCATAACAGGGGCAATTCACCCCTCCACTTT.

The chain couples TRBV7-2 to TRBJ2-5; 12 bases map to TRBD2. Looked up from germline, CDR1 is SGHTA and CDR2 is FQGNSA. The CDR3 is 19 residues long. Trimming cost V 1 base and J 7 bases; bases outside gene matches: 16. The CDR3 nucleotides are TGTGCCAGCAGCTTAGGGCCTCCGGGACTAGCGGGCCGGGGAGGGACCCAGTACTTC. Translating it yields CASSLGPPGLAGRGGTQYF.

V gene TRBV30 combines with J gene TRBJ2-7; 11 nucleotides line up with TRBD1. The CDR3 sequence is 14 residues long. CDR1 and CDR2 (germline): GTSNPN, SVGIG (reference sequence). V lost 0 bases and J lost 5; bases outside the gene matches: 3. The DNA of the CDR3 is TGTGCCTGGAGTGTCGGACAGGGGGCCGACGAGCAGTACTTC. It codes for CAWSVGQGADEQYF.

CDR3 in DNA: TGTGCCAGCAGCTCGACAGCTAGCAATCAGCCCCAGCATTTT. The encoded protein is CASSSTASNQPQHF. V usage is TRBV7-9 and J usage is TRBJ1-5; TRBD1 is a possible D gene (5 bases). CDR1 is SEHNR and CDR2 is FQNEAQ in the germline V gene (reference sequence). The CDR3 covers 14 residues. The V gene lost 4 bases and the J gene lost 0 bases, with 7 bases spanning the gap.

A few counts support this clone. The chain uses TRBV3-1 (or the pseudogene TRBV3-2) and TRBJ2-7, with 11 bases lining up with TRBD1. In germline, CDR1 is LGHDT, CDR2 YNNKEL (reference sequence). The CDR3 runs to 15 residues. V lost 4 bases to trimming and J lost 7 bases; unmatched junction nucleotides: 9. This chain's CDR3 is CASSPRTGGGSEQYF. Here the CDR3 DNA reads TGTGCCAGCAGCCCCAGGACAGGGGGCGGCTCTGAGCAGTACTTC.

The rearrangement uses TRBV2 and TRBJ1-2; 7 positions agree with TRBD1. With V trimmed by 5 bases and J by 5 bases, 14 bases remained unmatched. Germline V CDR1 and CDR2: SNHLY, FYNNEI. The CDR3 runs to 16 residues. CDR3 sequence (DNA): TGTGCCAGCAGTCCACGCGGCCAGGGGGTATGGTATGGCTACACCTTC. Translating it yields CASSPRGQGVWYGYTF. The full variable domain, in which reference TRBV2 and TRBJ1-2 provide the parts outside the CDR3, is EPEVTQTPSHQVTQMGQEVILRCVPISNHLYFYWYRQILGQKVEFLVSFYNNEISEKSEIFDDQFSVERPDGSNFTLKIRSTKLEDSAMYFCASSPRGQGVWYGYTFGSGTRLTVV.

V gene TRBV3-1 (or the pseudogene TRBV3-2) combines with J gene TRBJ1-3; D is possibly TRBD1 (6 bases). The CDR3 sequence is 15 residues long. The V gene's germline CDR1 is LGHDT and CDR2 YNNKEL (reference sequence). Trimming removed 2 bases from V and 4 bases from J, with 12 bases in between. The CDR3 reads CASSQQGQFGNTIYF. The CDR3 DNA reads as TGTGCCAGCAGCCAACAAGGACAGTTCGGAAACACCATATATTTT.

A single count supports this clone. The chain carries TRBV6-5 and TRBJ2-7; 12 positions match TRBD1. The CDR3 runs 14 residues. V shed 2 bases, J shed 5 bases, and the junction held 1 base outside the gene matches. Germline CDR1 MNHEY, CDR2 SVGAGI. The DNA of the CDR3 is TGTGCCAGCAGTTACCGGGACAGGGGGCACGAGCAGTACTTC. Translation gives CASSYRDRGHEQYF.

This chain joins TRBV15 and TRBJ2-1; 7 bases fit TRBD2. CDR1 is LNHNV and CDR2 is YYDKDF in the germline V gene (reference sequence). The V gene end was trimmed by 5 bases and the J gene end by 4 bases; junction bases not matched to a gene: 14. The CDR3 consists of 17 residues. CDR3 in DNA: TGTGCCACCAGCGCAGAGTACCCGGGGGAGGGTTACAATGAGCAGTTCTTC. Translating gives CATSAEYPGEGYNEQFF.

This clone was detected only a few times. The chain links TRBV2 to TRBJ1-3, with D tentatively TRBD1 (5 bases). Germline values: CDR1 SNHLY, CDR2 FYNNEI. V was trimmed by 4 bases and J by 0 bases, leaving 10 bases between them. CDR3 length equals 15 residues. The CDR3 sequence: CASSGRGNSGNTIYF. CDR3 DNA: TGTGCCAGCAGTGGAAGGGGCAACTCTGGAAACACCATATATTTT.

J is TRBJ1-6 and V is TRBV28; the D is unclear. The CDR3 consists of 15 residues. The germline V and J ends were trimmed by 5 bases and 8 bases, with 16 bases remaining between them. CDR1 and CDR2 from the germline V gene are MDHEN and SYDVKM. CDR3 in amino acids: CASSLDRGGDSPLHF. The DNA for the CDR3 is TGTGCCAGCAGTCTGGACCGAGGAGGTGATTCACCCCTCCACTTT.

This clone came up once. J is TRBJ2-3 and V is TRBV5-6; 14 nucleotides align to TRBD2. Unmatched junction bases numbered 4, after V lost 2 bases and J lost 2 bases. The CDR3 has 17 residues. Germline assignment: CDR1 SGHDT and CDR2 YYEEEE. The CDR3 reads CASSFETSGGVTDTQYF. In DNA form, the CDR3 reads TGTGCCAGCAGCTTCGAGACTAGCGGGGGGGTCACAGATACGCAGTATTTT.

The chain uses TRBV5-1 and TRBJ2-7, with D maybe TRBD2 (6 bases). Germline loops: CDR1 SGHRS, CDR2 YFSETQ. Trimming took off 3 bases at V and 7 bases at J, with 20 bases between the two ends. The CDR3 totals 15 residues. The CDR3: CASSSVSRAGLEQYF. The CDR3 DNA follows: TGCGCCAGCAGCTCGGTATCCCGGGCGGGACTGGAGCAGTACTTC.

The chain couples TRBV5-1 to TRBJ2-7, with 8 bases fitting TRBD2. J was trimmed by 2 bases and V by 8 bases; bases with no gene match: 12. This CDR3 has 15 residues. The germline gives CDR1 SGHRS, CDR2 YFSETQ. CDR3 amino acids: CASQPPGGAPYEQYF. The CDR3 DNA reads TGCGCCAGTCAACCCCCCGGGGGGGCACCCTACGAGCAGTACTTC.

The V gene is TRBV28, the J gene TRBJ2-1; a weak D match, TRBD1 (6 bases). Trimming left V 2 bases short and J 1 base short, with 9 bases between. Germline CDR1 reads MDHEN; CDR2 reads SYDVKM. This CDR3 contains 15 residues. CDR3 residues: CASSLRRGSYNEQFF. The CDR3 DNA reads as TGTGCCAGCAGTTTAAGAAGGGGGTCCTACAATGAGCAGTTCTTC.

J is TRBJ1-6 and V is TRBV6-5, with a tentative D call TRBD1 (5 bases). Between the trimmed V and J ends, which lost 6 bases and 14 bases, there was a span of 14 bases. The CDR3 runs to 12 residues. From germline, CDR1 is MNHEY and CDR2 SVGAGI. The CDR3 DNA follows: TGTGCCAGCAGACAGGACCCGCAAGCCCTCCACTTT. Residues: CASRQDPQALHF.

The table lists this clone with a few counts. The rearrangement joins TRBV19 to TRBJ1-2, with 8 bases fitting TRBD1. Germline V lookup: CDR1 LNHDA, CDR2 SQIVND (reference sequence). J gave up 4 bases and V 6 bases, and 4 bases lay outside the gene matches. The CDR3 has 13 amino acids. The CDR3 here is CASSPTGAYGYTF. CDR3 nucleotide sequence: TGTGCCAGTAGCCCGACAGGGGCCTATGGCTACACCTTC.

V is TRBV6-2 or TRBV6-3 and J is TRBJ2-1, with 8 bases matching TRBD2. This CDR3 has 14 amino acids. Looked up from germline, CDR1 is MNHEY and CDR2 is SVGEGT. Germline trimming cut 6 bases from V and 8 bases from J; bases unmatched to any gene: 9. The CDR3, as DNA: TGTGCCAGCAGCCGCCGGGGGGGGGATGATGAGCAGTTCTTC. Translating gives CASSRRGGDDEQFF.

This clone has only one observation. The chain links TRBV9 to TRBJ2-7, with 8 bases lining up with TRBD1. There are 15 residues in the CDR3. Trimming at V came to 4 bases and at J to 3 bases, leaving 9 bases not matched to a gene. The germline V gene has CDR1 SGDLS and CDR2 YYNGEE. The CDR3 reads CASSPDRGVLYEQYF. CDR3 DNA sequence: TGTGCCAGCAGCCCCGACAGGGGTGTCCTCTACGAGCAGTACTTC.

The chain combines TRBV6-5 with TRBJ1-5; 9 nucleotides match TRBD1. The CDR3 is 15 residues long. Trimming at V came to 0 bases and at J to 4 bases, leaving 1 base not matched to a gene. CDR1 and CDR2 (germline): MNHEY, SVGAGI. CDR3 region: CASSYSGQGNQPQHF. In nucleotides, the CDR3 is TGTGCCAGCAGTTACTCGGGACAGGGTAATCAGCCCCAGCATTTT.

The CDR3 DNA follows: TGTGCCAGCAGTCCCCCCCCGTCAAGCAATGAAAAACTGTTTTTT. This translates into CASSPPPSSNEKLFF. The rearrangement uses TRBV28 and TRBJ1-4, with unresolved D. Germline loops: CDR1 MDHEN, CDR2 SYDVKM. This CDR3 region has 15 residues. V was clipped by 5 bases and J by 5 bases, with 15 bases between them.

This clone was detected a few times. The chain joins TRBV6-5 to TRBJ1-4; 7 positions agree with TRBD1. V was pared by 7 bases and J by 7 bases, with 6 bases of the junction left unmatched. The germline CDR1 and CDR2 sequences are MNHEY and SVGAGI. This CDR3 comprises 13 residues. In DNA form, the CDR3 reads TGTGCCAGCAAGGAGGGGGCGAGTGAAAAACTGTTTTTT. Amino acids: CASKEGASEKLFF.

The DNA for the CDR3 is TGCAGTGCTAGTGGGAGCACCAATCAGCCCCAGCATTTT. It translates to CSASGSTNQPQHF. This rearrangement joins TRBV20-1 to TRBJ1-5; D is undetermined. This CDR3 has 13 amino acids. V was pared by 3 bases and J by 3 bases, with 9 bases between. Germline V gives CDR1 DFQATT, CDR2 SNEGSKA (reference sequence).

The genes are TRBV30 and TRBJ1-5; 12 bases map to TRBD1. This CDR3 comprises 17 residues. Per the germline V gene, CDR1 is GTSNPN and CDR2 is SVGIG (reference sequence). The trim removed 5 bases at V and 2 bases at J, leaving 10 bases unmatched. The DNA for the CDR3 is TGTGCCTGGGCTGGGACAGGGGGCAAGGAGGGCAATCAGCCCCAGCATTTT. Amino acids: CAWAGTGGKEGNQPQHF. Full variable domain (missing parts from reference TRBV30 and TRBJ1-5): SQTIHQWPATLVQPVGSPLSLECTVEGTSNPNLYWYRQAAGRGLQLLFYSVGIGQISSEVPQNLSASRPQDRQFILSSKKLLLSDSGFYLCAWAGTGGKEGNQPQHFGDGTRLSIL.

This chain links TRBV7-2 with TRBJ1-4, with 7 bases matching TRBD1. CDR3 size: 15 residues. V dropped 3 bases and J dropped 2; count of bases not matched to a gene: 3. CDR1 SGHTA and CDR2 FQGNSA come from the germline V gene. The CDR3 sequence is CASSFSTGTNEKLFF. In DNA, the CDR3 is TGTGCCAGCAGCTTCTCGACAGGGACTAATGAAAAACTGTTTTTT.

This clone showed up just a few times. The chain has TRBV19 and TRBJ1-1; 9 nucleotides agree with TRBD1. J gave up 7 bases and V 6 bases, and 6 bases lay outside the gene matches. Germline CDR1 and CDR2: LNHDA and SQIVND (reference sequence). CDR3 length: 13 residues. The CDR3 DNA reads as TGTGCCAGTAGCAGGGGACAGGGCTTTGAAGCTTTCTTT. This translates into CASSRGQGFEAFF.

The gene calls are TRBV27 and TRBJ1-5; unclear D gene. The CDR3 runs 14 residues. In germline, CDR1 is MNHEY, CDR2 SMNVEV (reference sequence). The ends were cut back, 3 bases at V and 2 bases at J, with 8 bases in the middle. CDR3 sequence reads: CASSLRGGNQPQHF. The CDR3 DNA follows: TGTGCCAGCAGTTTGCGGGGAGGCAATCAGCCCCAGCATTTT.

The chain has TRBV5-1 and TRBJ2-1; the match to TRBD2 covers 7 bases. The CDR3 has 16 residues. V lost 4 bases and J lost 1; bases outside the gene matches: 8. Germline CDR1 and CDR2: SGHRS and YFSETQ. In DNA form, the CDR3 reads TGCGCCAGCAGCCTAGGAGCGCGGGGGTCCTACAATGAGCAGTTCTTC. Protein: CASSLGARGSYNEQFF. The variable domain in full, with the rest retrieved from reference TRBV5-1 and TRBJ2-1, is KAGVTQTPRYLIKTRGQQVTLSCSPISGHRSVSWYQQTPGQGLQFLFEYFSETQRNKGNFPGRFSGRQFSNSRSEMNVSTLELGDSALYLCASSLGARGSYNEQFFGPGTRLTVL.